This TCR beta chain was sequenced in a study of blood T cells in healthy people across ages. Germline-derived CDR1 and CDR2 are DFQATT and SNEGSKA (reference sequence). The CDR3 consists of 13 residues. V lost 3 bases and J lost 5, with 11 bases in between. Of note for this clonotype: Its antigen is not known.

Whole-study results and caveats: PBMC samples, being unsorted, prevented any conclusive comparison of naive and antigen-experienced cells. Estimates of total diversity, which came from one million sequenced T cells, were considered to be underestimates.

The second PCR ran about 6 to 11 cycles with a sample-barcoded 5' primer and J-beta primers. From the 5' RACE reads, TCRdb called clonotypes with MiXCR, one entry per CDR3 protein. This sample has some 920,000 distinct CDR3 sequences; around 54% occur once, and the top ten carry roughly a fifth. The sequence came from a woman between 55 and 75 years old in good health. The sequencing sample was made of blood. J is TRBJ1-5 and V is TRBV20-1, with a weak D call TRBD1 (6 bases). The DNA for the CDR3 is TGCAGTGCTAGCCACACAGGGTATCAGCCCCAGCATTTT. As protein: CSASHTGYQPQHF.